The clone carrying this TCR beta chain is deemed medium-sized. The target antigen is unknown. The entry originates in a study of tumor and adjacent non-tumor tissue in lung cancer. Broader study findings: Shorter survival was associated with higher TCR diversity in tumors.

A modified ARM-PCR protocol with three rounds of nested PCR amplified TCRbeta. TCRdb redid the calling of the multiplex PCR reads with MiXCR, one entry per CDR3 protein. The top ten clones hold roughly a fifth of a sample with over 80,000 distinct CDR3 sequences, under 80% of them seen once. RNA was extracted from bulk tissue without any cell sorting. This non-tumor lung sample came from over 3 cm beyond the tumor edge. Trimming stripped 7 bases from V and 7 bases from J, with 13 bases between. CDR3 length equals 12 residues. CDR1 MDHEN and CDR2 SYDVKM come from the germline V gene. The sample consisted of distant non-tumor lung tissue. V gene TRBV28 combines with J gene TRBJ2-5; D unresolved. This receptor was obtained from a woman aged 45-65 years with non-small cell lung cancer. The CDR3 bases are TGTGCCAGCACCCCGCCACGTGGGACCCAGTACTTC. As protein: CASTPPRGTQYF.